The clone carrying this T cell receptor beta chain has only a few counts. CDR3 length equals 14 residues. Germline V CDR1 and CDR2: SGHTA, FQGNSA. Unmatched junction bases numbered 2, after V lost 0 bases and J lost 3 bases. These data are taken from a study of cytomegalovirus exposure and HLA in healthy donors. Primers for the PCR totalled 60 Vbeta and 13 Jbeta. Generated by immunoSEQ multiplex PCR, the TCRdb table keeps only in-frame clones and is missing some. The repertoire consists of 150,000 to 200,000 clones, with about four fifths occurring once and the leading ten covering 4.5% to 7.5%. This clonotype was sampled from a woman in her 30s in good health and CMV-seropositive. V gene TRBV7-2 combines with J gene TRBJ2-7; 7 bases fit TRBD2. Sequences were obtained from PBMCs. CDR3 coding DNA: TGTGCCAGCAGCTTAGCTCCTAGCGGCTACGAGCAGTACTTC. It codes for CASSLAPSGYEQYF.